This T cell receptor (beta chain) was identified during a study of CD8+ T cells in alopecia areata. For the study at large: For treated patients, severity scores reflected the percentage of scalp area affected. General study findings and limits: Baseline CD8+ expansion's link to response remains uncertain, as there was one nonresponder. Researchers report lesional scalp, most notably alopecia totalis/universalis, outstripped normal scalp in clonality.

The germline V gene has CDR1 KGHSH and CDR2 LQKENI. The CDR3 has 15 residues. J lost 1 base, V lost 4 bases, and 2 bases had no gene match. As for treatment: oral pan-JAK inhibitor, 5-10 mg twice daily. Concerning this clone: As yet, its antigen is unknown.

Sequencing relied on a cDNA template that was reverse transcribed from extracted RNA. Produced via immunoSEQ multiplex PCR; TCRdb's table is partial and in-frame only. In the table there are fewer than 250,000 clones, around two fifths of which are singletons. The source of this sequence is a human donor with alopecia areata. The sequenced sample was CD4+ T cells sorted from blood, obtained at roughly week 30, from a patient treated with tofacitinib. The rearrangement links TRBV18 to TRBJ1-1, with 11 bases that match TRBD1. The CDR3 DNA follows: TGTGCCAGCTCACGGGACAGGGGGACGAACACTGAAGCTTTCTTT. Its protein product is CASSRDRGTNTEAFF. Supplemented by reference TRBV18 and TRBJ1-1, the full variable domain reads NAGVMQNPRHLVRRRGQEARLRCSPMKGHSHVYWYRQLPEEGLKFMVYLQKENIIDESGMPKERFSAEFPKEGPSILRIQQVVRGDSAAYFCASSRDRGTNTEAFFGQGTRLTVV.